What follows is one TCR beta chain and its context. Its matching antigen is unknown. Some clones are missing from TCRdb's copy, which holds only in-frame ones; the method was immunoSEQ multiplex PCR. The table lists roughly 30,000 clones, roughly 80% of them singletons, with under 20% in the top ten. The entry originates in a study of a mutant IDH1 vaccine in newly diagnosed glioma. At the level of the study: Males made up approximately 60% and females around 38% of treated patients, whose mean age was around 41 years.

Time point noted: week 23, last vaccination. Doses consisted of 300 ug of mutant IDH1 20-mer peptide each, paired with topical imiquimod. Each tumor in the donors was a new WHO grade 3 or 4 astrocytoma, IDH1-mutant and ATRX-lost. The germline CDR1 and CDR2 sequences are SGHDN and FVKESK. Between the trimmed V and J ends, which lost 5 bases and 3 bases, there was a span of 8 bases. There are 14 residues in the CDR3. Sequences were derived from PBMCs, sampled from a glioma patient whose treatment included an IDH1 peptide vaccine. This TCR came from a woman aged 25-40 years with glioma. The chain employs TRBV14 and TRBJ2-6; no firm D call. CDR3 sequence reads: CASSARSGANVLTF. DNA of the CDR3: TGTGCCAGCAGCGCCCGAAGTGGGGCCAACGTCCTGACTTTC.